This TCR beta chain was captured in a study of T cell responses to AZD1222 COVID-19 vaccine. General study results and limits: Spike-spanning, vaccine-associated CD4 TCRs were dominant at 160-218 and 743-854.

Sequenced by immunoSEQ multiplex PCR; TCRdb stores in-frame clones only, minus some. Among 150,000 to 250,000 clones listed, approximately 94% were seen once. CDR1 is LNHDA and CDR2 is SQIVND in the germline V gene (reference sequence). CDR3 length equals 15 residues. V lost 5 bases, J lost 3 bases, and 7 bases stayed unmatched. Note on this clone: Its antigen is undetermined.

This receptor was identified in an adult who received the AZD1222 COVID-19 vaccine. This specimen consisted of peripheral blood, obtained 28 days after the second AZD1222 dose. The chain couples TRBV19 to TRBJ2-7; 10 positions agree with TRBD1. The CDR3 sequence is CASSASGTGVYEQYF. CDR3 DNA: TGTGCCAGTAGTGCGTCCGGGACAGGGGTCTACGAGCAGTACTTC.